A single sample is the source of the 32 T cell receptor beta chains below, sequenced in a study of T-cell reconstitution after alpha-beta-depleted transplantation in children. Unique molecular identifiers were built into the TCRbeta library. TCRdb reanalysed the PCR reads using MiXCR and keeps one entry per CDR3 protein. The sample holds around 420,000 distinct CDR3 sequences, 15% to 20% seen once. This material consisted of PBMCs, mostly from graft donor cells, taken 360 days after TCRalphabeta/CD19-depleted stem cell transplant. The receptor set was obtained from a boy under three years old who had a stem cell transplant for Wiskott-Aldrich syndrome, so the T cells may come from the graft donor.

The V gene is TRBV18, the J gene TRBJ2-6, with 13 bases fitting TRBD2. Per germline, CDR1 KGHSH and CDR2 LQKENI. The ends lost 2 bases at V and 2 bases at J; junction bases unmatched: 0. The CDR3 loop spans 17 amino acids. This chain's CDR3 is CASSPGLAGAGANVLTF. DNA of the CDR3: TGTGCCAGCTCACCAGGACTAGCGGGAGCTGGGGCCAACGTCCTGACTTTC.

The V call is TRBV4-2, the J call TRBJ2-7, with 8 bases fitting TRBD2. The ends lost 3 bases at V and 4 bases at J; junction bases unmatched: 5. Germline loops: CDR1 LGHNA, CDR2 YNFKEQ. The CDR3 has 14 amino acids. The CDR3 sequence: CASSQGLVMYEQYF. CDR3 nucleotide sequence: TGTGCCAGCAGCCAGGGACTAGTGATGTACGAGCAGTACTTC.

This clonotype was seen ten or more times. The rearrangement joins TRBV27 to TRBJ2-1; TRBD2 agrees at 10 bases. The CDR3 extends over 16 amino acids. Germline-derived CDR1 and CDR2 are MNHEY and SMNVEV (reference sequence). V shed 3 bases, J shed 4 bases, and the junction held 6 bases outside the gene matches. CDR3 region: CASSFIAGGGYNEQFF. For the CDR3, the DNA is TGTGCCAGCAGTTTTATAGCGGGGGGTGGGTACAATGAGCAGTTCTTC.

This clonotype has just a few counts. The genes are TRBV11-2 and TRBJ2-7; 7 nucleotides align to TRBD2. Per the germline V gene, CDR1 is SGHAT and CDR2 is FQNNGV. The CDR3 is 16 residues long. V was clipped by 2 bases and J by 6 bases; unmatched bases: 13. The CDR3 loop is CASSLRKLATPREQYF. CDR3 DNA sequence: TGTGCCAGCAGCTTAAGGAAACTAGCGACCCCCCGCGAGCAGTACTTC.

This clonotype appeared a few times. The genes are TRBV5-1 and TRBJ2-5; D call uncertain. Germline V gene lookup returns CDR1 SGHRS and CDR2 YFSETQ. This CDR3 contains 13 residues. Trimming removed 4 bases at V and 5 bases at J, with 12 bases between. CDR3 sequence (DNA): TGCGCCAGCAGCATCGACTCACAGGAGACCCAGTACTTC. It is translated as CASSIDSQETQYF.

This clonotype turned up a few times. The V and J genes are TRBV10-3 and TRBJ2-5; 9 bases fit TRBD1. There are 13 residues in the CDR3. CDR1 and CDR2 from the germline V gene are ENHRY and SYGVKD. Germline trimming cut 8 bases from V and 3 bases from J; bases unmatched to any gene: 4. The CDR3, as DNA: TGTGCCATCGGGGGACAGGGCGAAGAGACCCAGTACTTC. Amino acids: CAIGGQGEETQYF.

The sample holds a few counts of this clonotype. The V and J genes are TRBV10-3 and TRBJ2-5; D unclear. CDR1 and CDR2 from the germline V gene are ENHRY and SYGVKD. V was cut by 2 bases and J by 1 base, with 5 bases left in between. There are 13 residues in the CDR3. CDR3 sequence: CAISEQFQETQYF. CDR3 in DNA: TGTGCCATCAGTGAGCAGTTCCAAGAGACCCAGTACTTC.

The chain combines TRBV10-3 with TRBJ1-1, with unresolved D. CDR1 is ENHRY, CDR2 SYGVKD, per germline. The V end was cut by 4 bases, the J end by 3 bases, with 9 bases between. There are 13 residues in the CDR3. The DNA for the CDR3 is TGTGCCATCAGTGCCAGCCGAGACACTGAAGCTTTCTTT. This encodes CAISASRDTEAFF.

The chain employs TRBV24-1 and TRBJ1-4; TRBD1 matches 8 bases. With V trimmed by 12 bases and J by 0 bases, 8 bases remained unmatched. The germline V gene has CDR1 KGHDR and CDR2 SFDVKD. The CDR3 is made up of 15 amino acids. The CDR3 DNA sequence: TGTGCCCCAGGACAGGGACGACCAACTAATGAAAAACTGTTTTTT. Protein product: CAPGQGRPTNEKLFF.

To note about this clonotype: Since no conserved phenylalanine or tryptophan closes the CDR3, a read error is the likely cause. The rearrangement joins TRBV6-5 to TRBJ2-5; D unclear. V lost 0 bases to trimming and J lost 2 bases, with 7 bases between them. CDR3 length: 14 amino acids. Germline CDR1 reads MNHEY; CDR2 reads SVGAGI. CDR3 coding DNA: TGTGCCAGCAGTTACTCGATTTTGCAAGAGACCCAGTACTTA. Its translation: CASSYSILQETQYL.

The CDR3 DNA is TGCGCCAGCAGCCAAGCACACTCCTCCTACGAGCAGTACTTC. It codes for CASSQAHSSYEQYF. V gene TRBV4-1 combines with J gene TRBJ2-7; no reliable D call. CDR1 is MGHRA and CDR2 is YSYEKL in the germline V gene. The germline V and J ends were trimmed by 1 base and 0 bases, with 7 bases remaining between them. This CDR3 comprises 14 residues.

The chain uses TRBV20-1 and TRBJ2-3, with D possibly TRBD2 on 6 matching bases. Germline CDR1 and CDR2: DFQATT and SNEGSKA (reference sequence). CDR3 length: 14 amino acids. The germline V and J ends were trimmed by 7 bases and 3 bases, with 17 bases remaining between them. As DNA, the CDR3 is TGCAGTGTCAGGGCCAGGAGGGGAACAGATACGCAGTATTTT. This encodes CSVRARRGTDTQYF.

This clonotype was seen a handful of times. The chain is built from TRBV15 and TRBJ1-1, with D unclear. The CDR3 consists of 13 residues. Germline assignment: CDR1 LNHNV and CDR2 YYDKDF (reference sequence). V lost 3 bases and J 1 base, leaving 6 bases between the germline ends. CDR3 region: CATSRGRNTEAFF. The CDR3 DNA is TGTGCCACCAGCAGGGGAAGGAACACTGAAGCTTTCTTT.

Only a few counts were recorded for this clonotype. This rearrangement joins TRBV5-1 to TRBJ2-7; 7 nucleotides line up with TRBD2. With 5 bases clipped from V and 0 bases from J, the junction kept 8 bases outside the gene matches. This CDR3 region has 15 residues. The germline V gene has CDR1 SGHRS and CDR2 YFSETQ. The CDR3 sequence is CASSPTSESSYEQYF. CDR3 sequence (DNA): TGCGCCAGCAGTCCTACTAGCGAAAGCTCCTACGAGCAGTACTTC.

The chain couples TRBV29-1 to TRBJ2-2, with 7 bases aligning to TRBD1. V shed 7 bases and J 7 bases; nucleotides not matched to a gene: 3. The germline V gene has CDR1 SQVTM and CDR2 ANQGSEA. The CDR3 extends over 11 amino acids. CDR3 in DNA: TGCAGCGGACAGGGCGGCGGGGAGCTGTTTTTT. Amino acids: CSGQGGGELFF.

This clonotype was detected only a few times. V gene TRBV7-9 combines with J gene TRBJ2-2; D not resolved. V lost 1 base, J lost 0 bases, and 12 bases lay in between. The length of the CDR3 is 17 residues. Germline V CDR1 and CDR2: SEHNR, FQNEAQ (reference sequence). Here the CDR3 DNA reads TGTGCCAGCAGCTTAGTTTGGCAGGACGCGAACACCGGGGAGCTGTTTTTT. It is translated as CASSLVWQDANTGELFF.

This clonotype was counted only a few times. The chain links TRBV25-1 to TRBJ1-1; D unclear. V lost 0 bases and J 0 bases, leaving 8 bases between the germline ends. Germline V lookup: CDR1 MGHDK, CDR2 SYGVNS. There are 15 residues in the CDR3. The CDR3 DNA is TGTGCCAGCAGTGAATATGGCAGCTTGAACACTGAAGCTTTCTTT. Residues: CASSEYGSLNTEAFF.

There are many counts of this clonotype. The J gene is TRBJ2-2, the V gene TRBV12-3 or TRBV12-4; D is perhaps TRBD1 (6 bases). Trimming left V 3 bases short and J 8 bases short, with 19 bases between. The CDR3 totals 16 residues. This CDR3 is CASSFGTLARGGELFF. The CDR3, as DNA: TGTGCCAGCAGTTTCGGGACACTGGCACGGGGTGGGGAGCTGTTTTTT.

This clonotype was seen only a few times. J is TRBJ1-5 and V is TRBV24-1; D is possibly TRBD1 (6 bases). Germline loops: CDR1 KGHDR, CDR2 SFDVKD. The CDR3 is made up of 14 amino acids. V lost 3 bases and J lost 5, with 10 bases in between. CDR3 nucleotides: TGTGCCACCAGTGATCCCTCAGGGGATCAGCCCCAGCATTTT. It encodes CATSDPSGDQPQHF.

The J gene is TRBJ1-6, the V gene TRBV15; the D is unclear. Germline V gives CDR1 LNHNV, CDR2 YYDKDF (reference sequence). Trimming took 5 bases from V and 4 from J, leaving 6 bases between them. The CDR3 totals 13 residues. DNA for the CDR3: TGTGCCACCAGCGAACAGTATAATTCACCCCTCCACTTT. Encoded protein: CATSEQYNSPLHF.

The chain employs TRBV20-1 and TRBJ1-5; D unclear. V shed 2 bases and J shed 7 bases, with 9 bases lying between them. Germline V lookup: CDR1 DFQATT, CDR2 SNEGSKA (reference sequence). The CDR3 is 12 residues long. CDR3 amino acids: CSARTGGQPQHF. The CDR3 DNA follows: TGCAGTGCTAGAACGGGTGGGCAGCCCCAGCATTTT.

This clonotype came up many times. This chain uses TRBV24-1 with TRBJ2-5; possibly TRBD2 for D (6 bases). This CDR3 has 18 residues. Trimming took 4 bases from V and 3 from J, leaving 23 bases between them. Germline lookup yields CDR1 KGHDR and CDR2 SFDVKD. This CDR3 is CATSEPPGAGGIKETQYF. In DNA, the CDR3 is TGTGCCACCAGTGAACCTCCCGGGGCCGGAGGGATCAAAGAGACCCAGTACTTC.

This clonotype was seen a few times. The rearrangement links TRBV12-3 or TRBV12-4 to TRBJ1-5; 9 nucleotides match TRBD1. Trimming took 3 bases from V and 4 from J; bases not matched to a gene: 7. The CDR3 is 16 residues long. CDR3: CASSLGRGQGNQPQHF. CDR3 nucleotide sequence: TGTGCCAGCAGTTTGGGGCGGGGACAGGGTAATCAGCCCCAGCATTTT.

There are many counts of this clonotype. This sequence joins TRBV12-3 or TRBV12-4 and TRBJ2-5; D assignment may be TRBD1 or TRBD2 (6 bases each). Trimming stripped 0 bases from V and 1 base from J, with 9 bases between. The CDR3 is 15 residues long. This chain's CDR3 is CASSLAGGPQETQYF. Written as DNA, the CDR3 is TGTGCCAGCAGTTTAGCGGGGGGCCCCCAAGAGACCCAGTACTTC.

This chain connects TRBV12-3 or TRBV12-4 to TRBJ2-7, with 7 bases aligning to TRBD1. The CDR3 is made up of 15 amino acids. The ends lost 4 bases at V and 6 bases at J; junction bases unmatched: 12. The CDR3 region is CASSSQQGPLSEQYF. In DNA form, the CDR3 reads TGTGCCAGCAGTTCTCAACAGGGGCCCCTCAGCGAGCAGTACTTC.

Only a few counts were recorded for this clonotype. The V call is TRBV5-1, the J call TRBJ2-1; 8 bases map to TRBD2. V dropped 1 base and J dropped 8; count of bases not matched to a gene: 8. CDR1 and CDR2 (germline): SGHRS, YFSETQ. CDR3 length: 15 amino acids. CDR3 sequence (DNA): TGCGCCAGCAGCTTGCTAATGACTAGCGTGGATGAGCAGTTCTTC. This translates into CASSLLMTSVDEQFF. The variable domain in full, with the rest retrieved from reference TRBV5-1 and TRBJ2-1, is KAGVTQTPRYLIKTRGQQVTLSCSPISGHRSVSWYQQTPGQGLQFLFEYFSETQRNKGNFPGRFSGRQFSNSRSEMNVSTLELGDSALYLCASSLLMTSVDEQFFGPGTRLTVL.

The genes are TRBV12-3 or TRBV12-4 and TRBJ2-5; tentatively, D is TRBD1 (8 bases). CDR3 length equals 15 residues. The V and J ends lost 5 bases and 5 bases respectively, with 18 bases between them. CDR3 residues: CASSMDRAGRETQYF. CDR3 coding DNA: TGTGCCAGCAGTATGGACAGGGCCGGGAGGGAGACCCAGTACTTC.

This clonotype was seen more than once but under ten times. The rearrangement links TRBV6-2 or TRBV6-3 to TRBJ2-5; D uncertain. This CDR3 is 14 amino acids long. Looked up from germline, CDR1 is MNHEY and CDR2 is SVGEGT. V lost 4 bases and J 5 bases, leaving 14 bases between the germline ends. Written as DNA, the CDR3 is TGTGCCAGCAGTTCCCCCGGACCGAGGGAGACCCAGTACTTC. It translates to CASSSPGPRETQYF.

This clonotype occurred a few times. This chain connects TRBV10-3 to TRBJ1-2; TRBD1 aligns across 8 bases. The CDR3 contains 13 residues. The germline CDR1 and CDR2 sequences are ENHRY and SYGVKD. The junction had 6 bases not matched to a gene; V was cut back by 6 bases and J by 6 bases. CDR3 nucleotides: TGTGCCATCAGCCCTGGACAGGGTAATGGCTACACCTTC. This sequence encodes CAISPGQGNGYTF.

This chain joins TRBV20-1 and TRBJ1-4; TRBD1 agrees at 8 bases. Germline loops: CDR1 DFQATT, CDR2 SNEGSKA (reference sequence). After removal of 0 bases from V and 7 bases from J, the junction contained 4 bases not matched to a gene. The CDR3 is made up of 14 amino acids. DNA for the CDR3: TGCAGTGCTAGAGACGGGACAGGAATTGAAAAACTGTTTTTT. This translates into CSARDGTGIEKLFF.

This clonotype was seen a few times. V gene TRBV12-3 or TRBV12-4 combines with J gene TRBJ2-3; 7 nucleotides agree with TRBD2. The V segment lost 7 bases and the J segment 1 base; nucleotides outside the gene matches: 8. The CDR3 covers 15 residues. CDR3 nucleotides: TGTGCCAGCACCCCTCGACTAGCCCGCACAGATACGCAGTATTTT. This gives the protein CASTPRLARTDTQYF.

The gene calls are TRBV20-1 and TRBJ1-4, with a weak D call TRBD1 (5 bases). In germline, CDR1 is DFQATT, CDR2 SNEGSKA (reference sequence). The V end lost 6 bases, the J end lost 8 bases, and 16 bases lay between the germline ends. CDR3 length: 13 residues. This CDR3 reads CSATSGRGEKLFF. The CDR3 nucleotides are TGCAGTGCCACATCAGGGAGAGGAGAAAAACTGTTTTTT.